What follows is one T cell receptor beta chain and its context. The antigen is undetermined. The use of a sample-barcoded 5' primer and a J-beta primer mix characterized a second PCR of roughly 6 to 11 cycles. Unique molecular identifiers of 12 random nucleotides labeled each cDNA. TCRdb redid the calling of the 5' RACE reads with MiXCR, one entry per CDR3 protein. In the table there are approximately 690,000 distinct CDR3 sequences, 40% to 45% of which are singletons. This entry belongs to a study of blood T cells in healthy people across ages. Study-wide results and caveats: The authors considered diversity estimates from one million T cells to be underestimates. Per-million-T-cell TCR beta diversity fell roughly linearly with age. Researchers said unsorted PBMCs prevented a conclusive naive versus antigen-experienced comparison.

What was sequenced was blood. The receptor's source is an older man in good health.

The CDR3 region is CSAKGPVGTGANEQYF. CDR3 coding DNA: TGCAGTGCTAAGGGACCGGTTGGGACAGGGGCGAACGAGCAGTACTTC. The rearrangement links TRBV20-1 to TRBJ2-4; 10 bases fit TRBD1. The DNA end is a closer match to TRBJ2-7, so the J assignment may be wrong. CDR1 and CDR2 (germline): DFQATT, SNEGSKA (reference sequence). The CDR3 sequence is 16 residues long.